This T cell receptor beta chain was profiled in a study of T-cell reconstitution after alpha-beta-depleted transplantation in children. The length of the CDR3 is 11 residues. Germline V gene lookup returns CDR1 SGHVS and CDR2 FQNEAQ. V was pared by 3 bases and J by 7 bases, with 4 bases between. Unique molecular identifiers were used in preparing the TCRbeta library. TCRdb re-analysed the PCR reads in MiXCR, keeping a single row per CDR3 protein. Among fewer than 700,000 distinct CDR3 sequences listed, 23% were seen once. This clonotype was observed many times. This clonotype was obtained from a boy less than two years old who had a stem cell transplant for acute myeloid leukemia, so the T cells may come from the graft donor. This chain connects TRBV7-8 to TRBJ2-1, with D unresolved. The specimen was PBMCs, mostly from graft donor cells, collected 360 days after TCRalphabeta/CD19-depleted stem cell transplant. The CDR3 reads CASSFWNEQFF. The CDR3 DNA follows: TGTGCCAGCAGCTTCTGGAATGAGCAGTTCTTC.